This TCR beta chain was identified during a study of Ad26.COV2.S vaccination and SARS-CoV-2 variants. For the study at large: Once or twice, 56 days apart, Ad26.COV2.S was delivered intramuscularly.

Regarding this clone: The junction departs from germline at one end; a sequencing error may be responsible.

This table comes from immunoSEQ multiplex PCR, and its TCRdb copy is limited to in-frame clones, with some not included. The table has a few hundred thousand clones, around 90% seen once. This CDR3 is 16 amino acids long. Germline V gene lookup returns CDR1 KGHSH and CDR2 LQKENI. The sample's treatment: 15 to 20 received Ad26.COV2.S at low or high dose, single or two shots; a few received placebo; per-sample allocation not given. Specimens were obtained on day 63 following the first vaccine or placebo injection. In Boston, the donor was an adult between 18-55 years of age. An Ad26 vector was used to express Wuhan-strain SARS-CoV-2 spike as the vaccine.

The clonotype was recovered from a person aged 18 to 59 who received the Ad26.COV2.S COVID-19 vaccine or a placebo. The gene calls are TRBV18 and TRBJ1-1; 8 nucleotides line up with TRBD1. This specimen was peripheral blood, taken in a trial of Ad26.COV2.S vaccine versus placebo. CDR3 loop: CASSPQPYRGDTEAFF. Here the CDR3 DNA reads TGTGCCAGCTCCCCACAGCCCTACAGGGGGGACACTGAAGCTTTCTTT.